This T cell receptor beta chain was sequenced for a study of shared clonotypes between healthy human individuals. Profiled with immunoSEQ multiplex PCR; TCRdb holds only in-frame clones, not every one. This table has about 1.5 million clones, roughly 98% appearing once. This CDR3 is 14 amino acids long. Germline V lookup: CDR1 SGHNT, CDR2 YYREEE (reference sequence). Trimming shortened V by 7 bases and J by 2 bases, and 16 bases separated the two germline ends. This chain connects TRBV5-4 to TRBJ2-7; either TRBD1 or TRBD2 may fit D (5 bases each). The receptor was derived from a man younger than 40 in good health. The sequenced sample was naive CD4+ T cells sorted from blood. Regarding subset: CD45RA+ positively selected. The CDR3 DNA reads TGTGCCAGCCGTACGTCGCAGGGACCCTACGAGCAGTACTTC. This gives the protein CASRTSQGPYEQYF.